Below, 23 T cell receptor beta chains from the same sample are listed, as sequenced in a study of post-analysis software for immune sequencing data. Study-wide points: Compared with controls, patients had more of about five TRBV segments, including TRBV5-6, TRBV5-1 and TRBV20-1.

Tagging with unique molecular identifiers was a feature of the TCR beta cDNA libraries. TCRdb used MiXCR to reprocess the PCR reads, holding one entry per CDR3 protein. Among approximately 690,000 distinct CDR3 sequences, around 60% were seen once, and the ten largest hold about 10%. These receptors lack a known antigen. What was sequenced was blood. All receptors come from a girl aged 2 to 9 with multiple sclerosis.

This clonotype was detected only a few times. This chain links TRBV3-1 with TRBJ2-6, with D possibly TRBD1 on 5 matching bases. In germline, CDR1 is LGHDT, CDR2 YNNKEL (reference sequence). V lost 3 bases, J lost 1 base, and 7 bases lay in between. CDR3 size: 15 residues. This CDR3 reads CASSHSGSGANVLTF. In DNA form, the CDR3 reads TGTGCCAGCAGCCATTCAGGGTCTGGGGCCAACGTCCTGACTTTC.

The V call is TRBV24-1, the J call TRBJ2-5; D gene uncertain. Trimming pared 2 bases from V and 2 bases from J, leaving 11 bases between. The CDR3 is 15 residues long. Germline CDR1 reads KGHDR; CDR2 reads SFDVKD. The CDR3 here is CATSDSIDFQETQYF. In nucleotides, the CDR3 is TGTGCCACCAGTGATTCCATCGACTTTCAAGAGACCCAGTACTTC.

The chain employs TRBV29-1 and TRBJ2-1; 11 bases map to TRBD1. Germline trimming cut 4 bases from V and 2 bases from J; bases unmatched to any gene: 7. The CDR3 has 16 residues. The germline CDR1 and CDR2 sequences are SQVTM and ANQGSEA. This CDR3 reads CSVVTMGQGAYNEQFF. DNA of the CDR3: TGCAGCGTTGTTACTATGGGACAGGGGGCCTACAATGAGCAGTTCTTC.

The chain joins TRBV2 to TRBJ2-5; D may match TRBD1 or TRBD2 (5 bases each). Germline CDR1 and CDR2: SNHLY and FYNNEI. The length of the CDR3 is 15 residues. Deletions cut 4 bases from V and 5 bases from J, with 17 bases between. The CDR3 nucleotides read TGTGCCAGCAGTGTCCTGACAACCGGGGCGGAGACCCAGTACTTC. Protein: CASSVLTTGAETQYF.

The V call is TRBV2, the J call TRBJ2-7, with D perhaps matching TRBD2 (5 bases). CDR1 is SNHLY, CDR2 FYNNEI, per germline. The CDR3 runs 12 residues. The germline V and J ends were trimmed by 11 bases and 6 bases, with 17 bases remaining between them. The CDR3 reads CARLRAGGEQYF. The CDR3 DNA follows: TGTGCCCGTTTGAGGGCTGGCGGCGAGCAGTACTTC. The whole variable domain, filled in from reference TRBV2 and TRBJ2-7, reads EPEVTQTPSHQVTQMGQEVILRCVPISNHLYFYWYRQILGQKVEFLVSFYNNEISEKSEIFDDQFSVERPDGSNFTLKIRSTKLEDSAMYFCARLRAGGEQYFGPGTRLTVT.

This chain joins TRBV5-6 and TRBJ2-1; 13 bases match TRBD2. Germline CDR1 and CDR2: SGHDT and YYEEEE. This CDR3 has 18 residues. Trimming took 4 bases from V and 3 from J; bases not matched to a gene: 10. CDR3 sequence (DNA): TGTGCCAGCAGCCCCGGACTAGCGGGGGCCGATTTCTACAATGAGCAGTTCTTC. This translates into CASSPGLAGADFYNEQFF.

The chain employs TRBV7-9 and TRBJ1-2; D remains unclear. Trimming removed 3 bases at V and 1 base at J, with 12 bases between. CDR3 length equals 15 residues. CDR1 SEHNR and CDR2 FQNEAQ come from the germline V gene (reference sequence). The CDR3 DNA reads TGTGCCAGCAGCTTCTCGCAGGCCCTTAACTATGGCTACACCTTC. It codes for CASSFSQALNYGYTF.

This clonotype was detected only a few times. The chain carries TRBV20-1 and TRBJ2-7; D perhaps matches TRBD2 (5 bases). The V and J ends lost 3 bases and 5 bases respectively, with 14 bases between them. The CDR3 spans 13 residues. CDR1 is DFQATT, CDR2 SNEGSKA, per germline (reference sequence). The CDR3 DNA is TGCAGTGCTAGTGACGAGGAGGTCAACGAGCAGTACTTC. Translated, it gives CSASDEEVNEQYF.

V is TRBV2 and J is TRBJ2-1, with 14 bases fitting TRBD2. The V and J ends lost 1 base and 4 bases, in that order; junction bases with no gene match: 3. Germline CDR1 and CDR2: SNHLY and FYNNEI. The CDR3 is 17 residues long. DNA of the CDR3: TGTGCCAGCAGTGAAGGGGGACTAGCGGGAGTATACAATGAGCAGTTCTTC. It translates to CASSEGGLAGVYNEQFF.

V usage is TRBV5-1 and J usage is TRBJ2-3, with 9 bases matching TRBD2. CDR3 size: 15 residues. Losses at the gene ends were 0 bases for V and 4 bases for J; bases not matched to a gene: 3. Looked up from germline, CDR1 is SGHRS and CDR2 is YFSETQ. CDR3 protein: CASSLVGGRADTQYF. CDR3 coding DNA: TGCGCCAGCAGCTTGGTTGGCGGGAGGGCAGATACGCAGTATTTT.

As DNA, the CDR3 is TGCAGCGTTGCCCCGAGACTAGCGGGAGGGGGCAATGAGCAGTTCTTC. Its protein product is CSVAPRLAGGGNEQFF. This chain joins TRBV29-1 and TRBJ2-1, with 14 bases aligning to TRBD2. Germline CDR1 SQVTM, CDR2 ANQGSEA. V shed 4 bases and J 6 bases; nucleotides not matched to a gene: 8. The CDR3 length is 16 residues.

This clonotype was observed a few times. The gene calls are TRBV4-1 and TRBJ1-6; TRBD1 agrees at 8 bases. The CDR3 runs 17 residues. After removal of 4 bases from V and 8 bases from J, the junction contained 13 bases not matched to a gene. Germline V gives CDR1 MGHRA, CDR2 YSYEKL. CDR3 DNA: TGCGCCAGCAGCCCTCTCCCCAGCAGGGGGCTAGATTCACCCCTCCACTTT. As protein: CASSPLPSRGLDSPLHF.

The chain has TRBV4-2 and TRBJ2-2; the D is unclear. Trimming took off 4 bases at V and 5 bases at J, with 14 bases between the two ends. Germline V CDR1 and CDR2: LGHNA, YNFKEQ. The CDR3 runs to 15 residues. The DNA for the CDR3 is TGTGCCAGCAGCCTTTTAGGCGCGTATACCGGGGAGCTGTTTTTT. Translation: CASSLLGAYTGELFF.

The V and J genes are TRBV4-2 and TRBJ1-2; D might be TRBD1 (5 bases). Trimming left V 4 bases short and J 4 bases short, with 19 bases between. CDR1 and CDR2 from the germline V gene are LGHNA and YNFKEQ. CDR3 size: 16 residues. CDR3 sequence reads: CASSPISTEGSYGYTF. For the CDR3, the DNA is TGTGCCAGCAGCCCTATTTCGACCGAGGGGTCCTATGGCTACACCTTC.

The rearrangement uses TRBV18 and TRBJ2-1; the D gene is possibly TRBD2 (6 bases). V was shortened by 3 bases and J by 9 bases, with 15 bases between the two germline ends. There are 14 residues in the CDR3. From germline, CDR1 is KGHSH and CDR2 LQKENI. In DNA form, the CDR3 reads TGTGCCAGCTCACCCCGGTGGGGGGTTGGTGAGCAGTTCTTC. This translates into CASSPRWGVGEQFF.

The chain links TRBV6-6 to TRBJ2-5; possible D gene TRBD2, 7 bases. The DNA end favors TRBJ2-7, so the J call may be wrong. Germline CDR1 MNHNY, CDR2 SVGAGI (reference sequence). The CDR3 spans 16 residues. The CDR3 loop is CASSYSLRRGGSEQYF. The CDR3 DNA reads as TGTGCCAGCAGTTACTCGTTGAGGAGGGGGGGAAGCGAGCAGTACTTC.

This chain links TRBV7-2 with TRBJ2-7; D is ambiguous. Germline V gives CDR1 SGHTA, CDR2 FQGNSA. The CDR3 contains 12 residues. V lost 2 bases to trimming and J lost 7 bases, with 9 bases between them. CDR3 bases: TGTGCCAGCAGCTTAAGTTGGGGAGAGCAGTACTTC. Translation: CASSLSWGEQYF.

Only a few counts were recorded for this clonotype. The V call is TRBV10-3, the J call TRBJ2-5; TRBD1 might be the D (6 bases). Germline V CDR1 and CDR2: ENHRY, SYGVKD. Trimming shortened V by 3 bases and J by 3 bases, and 14 bases separated the two germline ends. The CDR3 is 15 residues long. The CDR3 region is CAISDGGRGKETQYF. The CDR3 coding sequence is TGTGCCATCAGTGATGGGGGCCGAGGGAAAGAGACCCAGTACTTC.

This chain links TRBV5-1 with TRBJ2-5; D is unresolved. The CDR3 runs 16 residues. CDR1 is SGHRS and CDR2 is YFSETQ in the germline V gene. V dropped 0 bases and J dropped 11 bases, with 23 bases sitting between them. This CDR3 reads CASSLEGEVTYNEQYF. The DNA for the CDR3 is TGCGCCAGCAGCTTGGAGGGTGAGGTAACCTACAATGAGCAGTACTTC.

The J gene is TRBJ2-4, the V gene TRBV6-2 or TRBV6-3; D is perhaps TRBD1 (6 bases). The germline CDR1 and CDR2 sequences are MNHEY and SVGEGT. Trimming took 5 bases from V and 9 from J, leaving 11 bases between them. The CDR3 is 12 amino acids. CDR3: CASSVPRGIQYF. The CDR3 DNA follows: TGTGCCAGCAGTGTCCCCAGGGGCATTCAGTACTTC.

The chain is built from TRBV20-1 and TRBJ2-7, with D hard to call. The CDR3 extends over 13 amino acids. CDR1 and CDR2 from the germline V gene are DFQATT and SNEGSKA (reference sequence). V was pared by 7 bases and J by 4 bases, with 17 bases between. The CDR3 sequence: CSVQTRRRYEQYF. The CDR3 nucleotides read TGCAGTGTTCAGACACGGAGAAGGTACGAGCAGTACTTC.

The chain joins TRBV12-3 or TRBV12-4 to TRBJ1-4; D ambiguous. V lost 1 base and J 10 bases, leaving 10 bases between the germline ends. The CDR3 covers 13 residues. The CDR3 is CASSLEGIGKLFF. CDR3 in DNA: TGTGCCAGCAGTTTAGAGGGCATCGGAAAACTGTTTTTT.

The chain carries TRBV10-1 and TRBJ2-5; the match to TRBD2 covers 9 bases. The DNA end favors TRBJ2-7, so the J call may be wrong. CDR1 is WNHNN, CDR2 SYGVQD, per germline (reference sequence). CDR3 length equals 14 residues. The CDR3 region is CASSGLAAPYEQYF. CDR3 bases: TGCGCCAGCAGTGGACTAGCGGCCCCCTACGAGCAGTACTTC.